This T cell receptor beta chain was documented in a study of shared clonotypes between healthy human individuals. On this clone itself: Additional DNA sequences in this sample encode the identical CDR3.

CD45RO-negative, CCR7-selected cells formed the naive CD8 fraction, which excluded terminally differentiated effector memory CD45RA+ cells. Method: immunoSEQ multiplex PCR; TCRdb's copy keeps in-frame clones and lacks some. The sample includes roughly 1,800,000 clones, roughly 95% of them seen just once. This CDR3 comprises 14 residues. The ends lost 4 bases at V and 6 bases at J; junction bases unmatched: 6. The germline CDR1 and CDR2 sequences are SGHNT and YYREEE (reference sequence). Sequencing input: naive CD8+ T cells sorted from blood. The chain uses TRBV5-4 and TRBJ1-2, with 10 bases that match TRBD1. The clonotype originates from a man aged 18 to 35 in good health. CDR3 DNA: TGTGCCAGCAGCCTGATCGGACAGGGGGATGGCTACACCTTC. Translating gives CASSLIGQGDGYTF.